This TCR beta chain is from a study of T cell repertoires in cytomegalovirus infection. Study-wide background: Public TCR beta signatures marked donors with CMV infection and the matching HLA.

At least ten counts were recorded for this clonotype. Its target is not known. Trimming took 4 bases from V and 7 from J; bases not matched to a gene: 6. The CDR3 is made up of 15 amino acids. Germline CDR1 reads LGHNA; CDR2 reads YNFKEQ. General study points: Adding up the frequency of public TCR beta families identified people who carried CMV plus the relevant HLA.

TCRdb re-called the reads with MiXCR, one entry per CDR3 protein. This table holds approximately 500,000 distinct CDR3 sequences, roughly 10% found once. The V call is TRBV4-2, the J call TRBJ2-1; 11 positions agree with TRBD2. Source material: PBMCs. This receptor was obtained from a human donor in good health (CMV status not recorded). Some clones in this sample may be carry-over from other donors' samples. The CDR3 protein is CASSLLAGGINEQFF. The CDR3 DNA is TGTGCCAGCAGCCTCTTAGCGGGAGGGATAAATGAGCAGTTCTTC.